This TCR beta chain originates from a study of cytomegalovirus exposure and HLA in healthy donors. This CDR3 is 13 amino acids long. Trimming left V 4 bases short and J 1 base short, with 10 bases between. The germline V gene encodes CDR1 SQVTM and CDR2 ANQGSEA. The repertoire was sequenced with immunoSEQ multiplex PCR; TCRdb's copy has only in-frame clones and lacks some. The profile shows around 300,000 clones, roughly 90% of them singletons. As concerns this clone: Its specificity is unknown.

The study's findings and limits: A subsequent analysis found that TCR clusters from the first cohort also tended to co-occur in the 130 or so validation repertoires, with approximately 94% of cluster scores above 0.

This receptor was taken from a woman between 18 and 29 years old in good health and CMV-seronegative. This chain links TRBV29-1 with TRBJ1-1; D is possibly TRBD1 (6 bases). Input material: PBMCs. CDR3: CSVGQGWNTEAFF. The CDR3 nucleotides read TGCAGCGTTGGTCAGGGGTGGAACACTGAAGCTTTCTTT.